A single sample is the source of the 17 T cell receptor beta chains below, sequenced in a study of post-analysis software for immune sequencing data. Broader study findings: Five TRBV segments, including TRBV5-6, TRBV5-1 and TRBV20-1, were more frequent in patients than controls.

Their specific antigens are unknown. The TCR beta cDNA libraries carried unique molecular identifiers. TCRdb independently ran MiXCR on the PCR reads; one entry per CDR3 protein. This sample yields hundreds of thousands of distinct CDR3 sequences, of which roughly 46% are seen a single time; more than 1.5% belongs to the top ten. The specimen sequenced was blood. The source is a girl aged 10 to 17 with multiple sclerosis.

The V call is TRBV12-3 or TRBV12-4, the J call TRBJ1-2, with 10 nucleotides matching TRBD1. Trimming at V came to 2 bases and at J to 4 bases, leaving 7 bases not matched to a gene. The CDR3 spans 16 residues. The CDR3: CASSLTGTGEGYGYTF. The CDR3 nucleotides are TGTGCCAGCAGTTTAACGGGGACAGGGGAAGGCTATGGCTACACCTTC.

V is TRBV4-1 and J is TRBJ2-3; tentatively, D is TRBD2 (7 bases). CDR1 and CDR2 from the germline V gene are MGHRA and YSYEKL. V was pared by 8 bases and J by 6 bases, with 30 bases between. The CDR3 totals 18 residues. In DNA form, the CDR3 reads TGCGCCAGCGGAGCGGGGACACGACTACCCCGGGTAACGGATACGCAGTATTTT. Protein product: CASGAGTRLPRVTDTQYF.

CDR3 amino acids: CASSASGGAHEQFF. CDR3 DNA: TGCGCCAGCAGCGCTAGCGGGGGGGCCCATGAGCAGTTCTTC. The rearrangement links TRBV5-1 to TRBJ2-1; 12 nucleotides match TRBD2. The V segment lost 4 bases and the J segment 8 bases; nucleotides outside the gene matches: 4. This CDR3 contains 14 residues. The germline V gene encodes CDR1 SGHRS and CDR2 YFSETQ.

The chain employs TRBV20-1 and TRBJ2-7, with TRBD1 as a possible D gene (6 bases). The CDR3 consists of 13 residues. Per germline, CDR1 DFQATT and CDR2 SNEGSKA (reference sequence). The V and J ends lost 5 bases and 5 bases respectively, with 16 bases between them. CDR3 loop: CSAGRTVQNEQYF. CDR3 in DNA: TGCAGTGCTGGCCGGACAGTCCAAAACGAGCAGTACTTC.

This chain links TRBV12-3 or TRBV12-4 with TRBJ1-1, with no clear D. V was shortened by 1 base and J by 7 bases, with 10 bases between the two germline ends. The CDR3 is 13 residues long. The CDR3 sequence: CASSLDPDYEAFF. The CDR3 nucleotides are TGTGCCAGCAGTTTAGATCCCGATTATGAAGCTTTCTTT.

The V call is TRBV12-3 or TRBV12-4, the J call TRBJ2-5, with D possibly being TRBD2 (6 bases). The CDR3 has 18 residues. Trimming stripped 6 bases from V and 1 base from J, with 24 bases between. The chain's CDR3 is CASSTAAYPGEGQETQYF. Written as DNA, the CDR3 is TGTGCCAGCAGCACTGCGGCCTATCCGGGAGAGGGCCAAGAGACCCAGTACTTC.

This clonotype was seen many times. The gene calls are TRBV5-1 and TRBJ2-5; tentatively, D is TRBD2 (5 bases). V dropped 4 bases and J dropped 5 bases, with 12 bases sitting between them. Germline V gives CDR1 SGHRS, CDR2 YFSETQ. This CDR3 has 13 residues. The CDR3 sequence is CASSTGPGETQYF. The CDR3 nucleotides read TGCGCCAGCAGCACCGGACCGGGGGAGACCCAGTACTTC.

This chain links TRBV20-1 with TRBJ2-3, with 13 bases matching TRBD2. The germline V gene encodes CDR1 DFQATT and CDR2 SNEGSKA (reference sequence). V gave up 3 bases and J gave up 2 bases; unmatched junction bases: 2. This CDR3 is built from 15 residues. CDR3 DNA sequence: TGCAGTGCTAGTACTAGCGGGGGGGCCACAGATACGCAGTATTTT. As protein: CSASTSGGATDTQYF.

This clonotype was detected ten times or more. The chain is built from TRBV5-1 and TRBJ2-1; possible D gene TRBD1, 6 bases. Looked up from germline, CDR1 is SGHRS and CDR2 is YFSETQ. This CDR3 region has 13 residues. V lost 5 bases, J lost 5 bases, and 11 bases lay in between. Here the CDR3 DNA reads TGCGCCAGCAGTTACAGGGTGGACAATGAGCAGTTCTTC. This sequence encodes CASSYRVDNEQFF.

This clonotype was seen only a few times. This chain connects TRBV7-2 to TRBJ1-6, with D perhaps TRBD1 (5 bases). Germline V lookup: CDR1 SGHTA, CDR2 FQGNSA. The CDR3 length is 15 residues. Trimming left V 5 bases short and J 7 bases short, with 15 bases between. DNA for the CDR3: TGTGCCAGCAGCGCCCGTCAGGGAAGGAATTCACCCCTCCACTTT. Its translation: CASSARQGRNSPLHF.

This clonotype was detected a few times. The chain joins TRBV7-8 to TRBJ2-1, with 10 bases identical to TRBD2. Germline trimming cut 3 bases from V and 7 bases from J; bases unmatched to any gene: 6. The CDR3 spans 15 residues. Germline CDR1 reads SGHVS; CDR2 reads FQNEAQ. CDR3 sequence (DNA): TGTGCCAGCAGCTTGGGACTAGCGCTGAGGAATGAGCAGTTCTTC. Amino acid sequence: CASSLGLALRNEQFF.

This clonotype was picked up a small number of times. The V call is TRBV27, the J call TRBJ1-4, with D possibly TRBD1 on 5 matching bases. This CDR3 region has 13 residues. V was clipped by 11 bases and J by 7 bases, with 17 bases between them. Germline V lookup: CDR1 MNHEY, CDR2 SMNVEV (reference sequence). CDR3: CASPGPGGEKLFF. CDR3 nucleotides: TGTGCCTCCCCGGGGCCCGGTGGTGAAAAACTGTTTTTT. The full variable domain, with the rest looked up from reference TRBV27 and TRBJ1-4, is EAQVTQNPRYLITVTGKKLTVTCSQNMNHEYMSWYRQDPGLGLRQIYYSMNVEVTDKGDVPEGYKVSRKEKRNFPLILESPSPNQTSLYFCASPGPGGEKLFFGSGTQLSVL.

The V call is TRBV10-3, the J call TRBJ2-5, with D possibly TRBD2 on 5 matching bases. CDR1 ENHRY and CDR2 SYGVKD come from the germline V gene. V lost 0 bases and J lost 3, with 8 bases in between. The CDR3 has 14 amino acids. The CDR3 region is CAISESPREETQYF. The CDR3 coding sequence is TGTGCCATCAGTGAGTCCCCGCGGGAAGAGACCCAGTACTTC.

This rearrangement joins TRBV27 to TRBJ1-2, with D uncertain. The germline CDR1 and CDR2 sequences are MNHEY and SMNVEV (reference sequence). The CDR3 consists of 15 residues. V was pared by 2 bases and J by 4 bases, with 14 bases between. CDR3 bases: TGTGCCAGCAGTTTAGAGAGTCGAAAGCCCTATGGCTACACCTTC. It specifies CASSLESRKPYGYTF.

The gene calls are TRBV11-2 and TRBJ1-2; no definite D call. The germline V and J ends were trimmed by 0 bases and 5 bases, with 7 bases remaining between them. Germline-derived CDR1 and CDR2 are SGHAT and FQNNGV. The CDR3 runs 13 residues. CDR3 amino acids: CASSLEALYGYTF. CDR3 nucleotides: TGTGCCAGCAGCTTAGAAGCCTTATATGGCTACACCTTC. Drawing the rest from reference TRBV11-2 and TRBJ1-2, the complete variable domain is EAGVAQSPRYKIIEKRQSVAFWCNPISGHATLYWYQQILGQGPKLLIQFQNNGVVDDSQLPKDRFSAERLKGVDSTLKIQPAKLEDSAVYLCASSLEALYGYTFGSGTRLTVV.

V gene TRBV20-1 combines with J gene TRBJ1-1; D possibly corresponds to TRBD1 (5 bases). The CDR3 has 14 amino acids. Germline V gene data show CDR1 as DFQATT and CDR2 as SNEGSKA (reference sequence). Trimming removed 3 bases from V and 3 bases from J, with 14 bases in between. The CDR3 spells CSASEGRSYTEAFF. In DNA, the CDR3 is TGCAGTGCTAGTGAGGGGCGCAGCTACACTGAAGCTTTCTTT.

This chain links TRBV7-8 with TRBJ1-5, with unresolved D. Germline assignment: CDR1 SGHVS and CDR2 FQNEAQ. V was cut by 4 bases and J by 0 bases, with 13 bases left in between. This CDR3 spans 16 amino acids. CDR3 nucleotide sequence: TGTGCCAGCAGCTCCGAAAGCCTCTATAGCAATCAGCCCCAGCATTTT. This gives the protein CASSSESLYSNQPQHF.